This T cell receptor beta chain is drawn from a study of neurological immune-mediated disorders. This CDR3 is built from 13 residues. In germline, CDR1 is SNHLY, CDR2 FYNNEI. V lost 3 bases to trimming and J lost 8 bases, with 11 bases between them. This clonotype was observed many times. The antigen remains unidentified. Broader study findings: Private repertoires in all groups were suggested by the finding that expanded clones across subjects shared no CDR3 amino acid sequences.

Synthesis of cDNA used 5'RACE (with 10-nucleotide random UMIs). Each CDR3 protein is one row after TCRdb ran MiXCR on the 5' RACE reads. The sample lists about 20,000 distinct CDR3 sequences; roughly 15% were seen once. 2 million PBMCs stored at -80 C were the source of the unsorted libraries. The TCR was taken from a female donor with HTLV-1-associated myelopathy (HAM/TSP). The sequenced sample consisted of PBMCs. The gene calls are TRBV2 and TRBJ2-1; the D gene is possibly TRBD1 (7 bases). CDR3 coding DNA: TGTGCCAGCAGTGACAGGGGGGTACATGAGCAGTTCTTC. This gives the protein CASSDRGVHEQFF.